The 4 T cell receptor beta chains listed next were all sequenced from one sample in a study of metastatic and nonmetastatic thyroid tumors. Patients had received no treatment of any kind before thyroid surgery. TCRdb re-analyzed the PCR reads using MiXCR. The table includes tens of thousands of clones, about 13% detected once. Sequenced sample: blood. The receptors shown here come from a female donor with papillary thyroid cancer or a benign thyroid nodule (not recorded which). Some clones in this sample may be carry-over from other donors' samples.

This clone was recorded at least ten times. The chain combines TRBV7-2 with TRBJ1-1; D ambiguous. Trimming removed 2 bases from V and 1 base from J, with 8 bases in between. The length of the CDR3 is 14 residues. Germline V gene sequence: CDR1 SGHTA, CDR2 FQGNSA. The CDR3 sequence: CASSLRRRNTEAFF. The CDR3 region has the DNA TGTGCCAGCAGCTTAAGACGCAGGAACACTGAAGCTTTCTTT.

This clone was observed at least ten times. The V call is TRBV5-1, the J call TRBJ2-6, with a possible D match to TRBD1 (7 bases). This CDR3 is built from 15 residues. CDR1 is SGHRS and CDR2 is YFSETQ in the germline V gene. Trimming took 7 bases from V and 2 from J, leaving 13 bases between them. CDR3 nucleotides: TGCGCCAGCGGAGGGGGCTCGGCTGGGGCCAACGTCCTGACTTTC. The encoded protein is CASGGGSAGANVLTF.

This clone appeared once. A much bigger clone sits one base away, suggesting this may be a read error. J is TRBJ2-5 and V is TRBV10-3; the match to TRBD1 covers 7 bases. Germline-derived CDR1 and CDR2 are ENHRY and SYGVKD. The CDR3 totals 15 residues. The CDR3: CAISSHQTGPETKYF. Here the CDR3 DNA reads TGTGCCATCAGTTCGCACCAGACAGGGCCAGAGACCAAGTACTTC.

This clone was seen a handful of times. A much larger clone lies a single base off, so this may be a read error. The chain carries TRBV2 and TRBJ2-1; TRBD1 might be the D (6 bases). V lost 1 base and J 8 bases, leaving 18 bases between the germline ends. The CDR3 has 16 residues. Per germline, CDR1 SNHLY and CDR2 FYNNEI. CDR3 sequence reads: CASSEGSWGRGDEQFF. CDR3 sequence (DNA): TGTGCCAGCAGTGAAGGATCGTGGGGCAGGGGCGATGAGCAGTTCTTC.